Below, 14 T cell receptor beta chains from the same sample are listed, as sequenced in a study of blood T cell repertoires in COVID-19. Sequencing was performed with immunoSEQ multiplex PCR; in TCRdb, only in-frame clones are kept and a portion is missing. The sample carries 25,000 to 30,000 clones, 90% recorded once. Sequenced input: peripheral blood. The receptors come from an older man with acute or convalescent COVID-19.

The CDR3 nucleotides are TGTGCCAGCAGCGTAGGTGGCAGAGGAACCTACAATGAGCAGTTCTTC. It is translated as CASSVGGRGTYNEQFF. The chain recombines TRBV9 with TRBJ2-1; D is uncertain. There are 16 residues in the CDR3. Per germline, CDR1 SGDLS and CDR2 YYNGEE. Trimming pared 0 bases from V and 2 bases from J, leaving 12 bases between.

The DNA for the CDR3 is TGTGCCAGCAGTGAACCGGGACAGGGGGACACTGAAGCTTTCTTT. It yields the protein CASSEPGQGDTEAFF. The V call is TRBV25-1, the J call TRBJ1-1; 11 bases are a match to TRBD1. The V segment lost 2 bases and the J segment 3 bases; nucleotides outside the gene matches: 2. Germline V gene sequence: CDR1 MGHDK, CDR2 SYGVNS. The CDR3 runs to 15 residues.

This clone was detected once. The gene calls are TRBV6-5 and TRBJ2-1, with D hard to call. The CDR3 totals 16 residues. Germline CDR1 and CDR2: MNHEY and SVGAGI. V lost 0 bases and J 9 bases, leaving 18 bases between the germline ends. CDR3 DNA: TGTGCCAGCAGTTACTCGAAAGAAGCCCGTACGAGTGAGCAGTTCTTC. Its protein product is CASSYSKEARTSEQFF.

This clone was seen a few times. The CDR3: CASSSEWSSYNEQFF. As DNA, the CDR3 is TGTGCCAGCAGCTCCGAATGGAGCTCTTACAATGAGCAGTTCTTC. V is TRBV7-9 and J is TRBJ2-1, with D unclear. The germline gives CDR1 SEHNR, CDR2 FQNEAQ (reference sequence). The V end was cut by 4 bases, the J end by 4 bases, with 14 bases between. The CDR3 sequence is 15 residues long.

This clone was seen just once. The gene calls are TRBV5-1 and TRBJ2-3; TRBD1 matches at 8 bases. Germline lookup yields CDR1 SGHRS and CDR2 YFSETQ. Unmatched junction bases numbered 6, after V lost 6 bases and J lost 0 bases. The CDR3 extends over 15 amino acids. CDR3 sequence reads: CASKETGDSTDTQYF. CDR3 DNA: TGCGCCAGCAAGGAGACAGGGGACAGCACAGATACGCAGTATTTT.

The chain has TRBV4-1 and TRBJ2-1; 7 bases match TRBD2. Trimming removed 2 bases from V and 7 bases from J; junction bases left unmatched: 8. The CDR3 totals 15 residues. CDR1 and CDR2 (germline): MGHRA, YSYEKL. This CDR3 is CASSQTDYGGNEQFF. DNA of the CDR3: TGCGCCAGCAGCCAAACCGACTACGGGGGGAATGAGCAGTTCTTC.

The chain employs TRBV6-1 and TRBJ1-2; tentatively, D is TRBD1 (5 bases). CDR3 length: 14 amino acids. Germline CDR1 reads MNHNS; CDR2 reads SASEGT. V was clipped by 1 base and J by 7 bases, with 13 bases between them. For the CDR3, the DNA is TGTGCCAGCAGTGAAGTCGGGCAGGGCGCTGGCTACACCTTC. Its protein product is CASSEVGQGAGYTF.

The rearrangement joins TRBV5-5 to TRBJ2-7; D is perhaps TRBD1 (6 bases). The CDR3 runs 13 residues. Germline V gives CDR1 SGHKS, CDR2 YYEKEE (reference sequence). The V end lost 2 bases, the J end lost 5 bases, and 11 bases lay between the germline ends. CDR3 sequence reads: CASSFNPGDEQYF. The CDR3 coding sequence is TGTGCCAGCAGCTTCAATCCAGGGGACGAGCAGTACTTC.

The chain uses TRBV16 and TRBJ1-6, with D possibly TRBD1 on 5 matching bases. In germline, CDR1 is KGHSY, CDR2 FQNENV. The V and J ends lost 3 bases and 10 bases respectively, with 10 bases between them. This CDR3 has 13 residues. In nucleotides, the CDR3 is TGTGCCAGCAGCCAGTTCAGGGAATCACCCCTCCACTTT. Translation gives CASSQFRESPLHF.

V gene TRBV11-2 combines with J gene TRBJ1-6, with D perhaps TRBD1 (5 bases). This CDR3 is built from 16 residues. Germline CDR1 reads SGHAT; CDR2 reads FQNNGV. Trimming removed 4 bases at V and 4 bases at J, with 14 bases between. The CDR3 DNA reads TGTGCCAGCAGCTCTTGGACGGGGGATTATAATTCACCCCTCCACTTT. It encodes CASSSWTGDYNSPLHF.

The chain couples TRBV24-1 to TRBJ2-7, with D tentatively TRBD2 (6 bases). Between the trimmed V and J ends, which lost 9 bases and 6 bases, there was a span of 29 bases. The CDR3 runs to 17 residues. Germline lookup yields CDR1 KGHDR and CDR2 SFDVKD. CDR3 in DNA: TGTGCCACCGATGGGGGGTCTAGCGTGCAAACTTGGATCGAGCAGTACTTC. This encodes CATDGGSSVQTWIEQYF.

The chain combines TRBV7-2 with TRBJ2-1, with TRBD1 matching 7 bases. The ends lost 3 bases at V and 5 bases at J; junction bases unmatched: 1. The V gene's germline CDR1 is SGHTA and CDR2 FQGNSA. This CDR3 is 13 amino acids long. CDR3 sequence (DNA): TGTGCCAGCAGCTTGGGACAGAACAATGAGCAGTTCTTC. This gives the protein CASSLGQNNEQFF.

The V gene is TRBV9, the J gene TRBJ2-3, with 14 bases identical to TRBD2. CDR1 and CDR2 (germline): SGDLS, YYNGEE. Trimming at V came to 2 bases and at J to 2 bases, leaving 4 bases not matched to a gene. This CDR3 is 17 amino acids long. The CDR3 sequence is CASSVRLAGGVTDTQYF. The CDR3 region has the DNA TGTGCCAGCAGCGTTAGACTAGCGGGAGGGGTCACAGATACGCAGTATTTT.

The rearrangement uses TRBV7-3 and TRBJ2-1; 8 bases line up with TRBD1. Per germline, CDR1 SGHTA and CDR2 FQGTGA. CDR3 size: 15 residues. V was pared by 3 bases and J by 2 bases, with 3 bases of the junction left unmatched. CDR3 in amino acids: CASSFRTGTYNEQFF. The CDR3 DNA is TGTGCCAGCAGCTTCCGGACAGGGACCTACAATGAGCAGTTCTTC.